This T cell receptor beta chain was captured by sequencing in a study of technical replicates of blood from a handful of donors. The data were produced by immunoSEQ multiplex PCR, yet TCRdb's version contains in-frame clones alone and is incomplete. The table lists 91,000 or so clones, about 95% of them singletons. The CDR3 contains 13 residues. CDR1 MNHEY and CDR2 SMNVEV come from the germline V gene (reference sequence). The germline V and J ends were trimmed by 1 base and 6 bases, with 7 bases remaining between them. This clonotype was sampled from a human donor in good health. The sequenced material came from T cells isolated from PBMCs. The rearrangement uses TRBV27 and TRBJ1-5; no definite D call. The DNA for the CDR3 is TGTGCCAGCAGTTTATTTCCGTCTCAGCCCCAGCATTTT. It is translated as CASSLFPSQPQHF.